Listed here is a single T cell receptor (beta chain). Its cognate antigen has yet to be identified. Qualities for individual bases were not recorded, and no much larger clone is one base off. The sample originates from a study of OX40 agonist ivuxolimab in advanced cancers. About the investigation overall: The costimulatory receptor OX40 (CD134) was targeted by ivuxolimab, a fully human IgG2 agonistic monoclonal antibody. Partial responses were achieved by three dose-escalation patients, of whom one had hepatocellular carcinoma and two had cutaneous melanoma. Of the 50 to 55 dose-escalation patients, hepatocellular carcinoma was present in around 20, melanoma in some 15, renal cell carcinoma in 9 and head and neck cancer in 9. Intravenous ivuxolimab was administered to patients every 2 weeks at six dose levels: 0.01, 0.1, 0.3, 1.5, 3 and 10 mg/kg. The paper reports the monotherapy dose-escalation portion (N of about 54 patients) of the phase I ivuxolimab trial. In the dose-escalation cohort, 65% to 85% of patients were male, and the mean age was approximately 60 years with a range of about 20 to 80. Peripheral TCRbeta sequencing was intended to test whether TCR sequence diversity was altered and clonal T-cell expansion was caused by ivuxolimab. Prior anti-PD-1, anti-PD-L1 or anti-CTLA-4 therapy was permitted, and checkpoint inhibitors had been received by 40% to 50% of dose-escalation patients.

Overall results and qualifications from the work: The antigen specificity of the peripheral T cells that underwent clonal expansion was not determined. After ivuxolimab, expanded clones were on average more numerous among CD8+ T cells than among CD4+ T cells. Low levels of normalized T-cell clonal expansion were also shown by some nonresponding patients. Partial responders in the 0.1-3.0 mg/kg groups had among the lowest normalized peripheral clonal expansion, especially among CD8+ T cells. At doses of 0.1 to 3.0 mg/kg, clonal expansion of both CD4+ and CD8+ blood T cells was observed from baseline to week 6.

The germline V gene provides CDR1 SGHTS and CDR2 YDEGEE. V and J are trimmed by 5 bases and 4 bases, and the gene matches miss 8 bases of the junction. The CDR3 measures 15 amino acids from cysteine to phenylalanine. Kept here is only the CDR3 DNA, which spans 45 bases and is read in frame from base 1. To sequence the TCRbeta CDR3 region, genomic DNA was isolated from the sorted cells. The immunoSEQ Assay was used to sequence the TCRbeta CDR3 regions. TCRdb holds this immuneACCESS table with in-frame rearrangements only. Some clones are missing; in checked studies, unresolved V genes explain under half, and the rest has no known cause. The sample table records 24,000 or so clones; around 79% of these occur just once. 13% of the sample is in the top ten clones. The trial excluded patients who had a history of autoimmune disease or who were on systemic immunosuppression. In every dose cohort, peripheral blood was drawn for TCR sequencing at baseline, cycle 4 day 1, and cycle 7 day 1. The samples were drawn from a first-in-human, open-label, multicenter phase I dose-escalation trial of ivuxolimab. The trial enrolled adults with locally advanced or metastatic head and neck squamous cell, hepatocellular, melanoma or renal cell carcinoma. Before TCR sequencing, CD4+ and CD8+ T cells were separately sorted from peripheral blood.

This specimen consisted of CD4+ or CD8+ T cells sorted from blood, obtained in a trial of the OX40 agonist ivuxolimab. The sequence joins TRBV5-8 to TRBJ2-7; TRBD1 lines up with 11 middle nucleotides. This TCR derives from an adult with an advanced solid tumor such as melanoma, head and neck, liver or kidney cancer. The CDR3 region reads CASRSGTGGTYEQYF. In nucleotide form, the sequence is TGTGCCAGCAGATCCGGGACAGGGGGGACTTACGAGCAGTACTTC.